Given below is one T cell receptor beta chain in context. The PCR employed 60 Vbeta primers together with 13 Jbeta primers. Assay: immunoSEQ multiplex PCR; the TCRdb copy retains only in-frame clones and omits some. This sample has 130,000 or so clones, with approximately 72% found just once. This entry is derived from a study of cytomegalovirus exposure and HLA in healthy donors. For the study at large: Assignment to the Caucasian-associated ancestry cluster applied to more than 75% of the approximately 400 genotyped donors.

Germline V lookup: CDR1 LNHDA, CDR2 SQIVND (reference sequence). The CDR3 consists of 13 residues. Trimming removed 4 bases at V and 5 bases at J, with 10 bases between. Although they were nominally healthy when sampled, donors likely had unrecorded immune exposures. This sequence joins TRBV19 and TRBJ2-3, with D possibly TRBD2 on 6 matching bases. The clonotype was recovered from a woman aged 45-65 years in good health and CMV-seropositive. The sample comprised PBMCs. The CDR3 DNA is TGTGCCAGTAGTAAGGGACTCAAAGATACGCAGTATTTT. Amino acid sequence: CASSKGLKDTQYF.